Listed here are 23 T cell receptor beta chains from one sample, sequenced in a study of CD8 T cells in ankylosing spondylitis. TCRdb re-derived calls from the 5' RACE reads in MiXCR, one entry per CDR3 protein. In the table there are roughly 180,000 distinct CDR3 sequences, 9.5% to 15% of which are singletons. The sample consisted of blood, either unsorted or a sorted T cell fraction (not recorded which). These receptors were taken from a male donor with ankylosing spondylitis or in good health (not recorded which).

This clonotype has just a few counts. This chain connects TRBV7-9 to TRBJ2-7; 8 bases match TRBD1. This CDR3 is 13 amino acids long. The germline V gene encodes CDR1 SEHNR and CDR2 FQNEAQ (reference sequence). The ends lost 5 bases at V and 5 bases at J; junction bases unmatched: 5. CDR3: CASSPSGGDEQYF. In nucleotides, the CDR3 is TGTGCCAGCAGCCCATCAGGGGGCGACGAGCAGTACTTC.

The chain is built from TRBV6-1 and TRBJ1-2; D is perhaps TRBD1 (6 bases). The V gene's germline CDR1 is MNHNS and CDR2 SASEGT. The CDR3 covers 14 residues. Between the trimmed V and J ends, which lost 3 bases and 6 bases, there was a span of 14 bases. The CDR3 sequence: CASSEGAGDNGYTF. The CDR3 bases are TGTGCCAGCAGTGAGGGGGCAGGGGATAATGGCTACACCTTC.

The chain links TRBV25-1 to TRBJ2-3; D uncertain. Germline CDR1 is MGHDK and CDR2 is SYGVNS. With 3 bases removed from V and 5 bases from J, the gap between germline ends came to 6 bases. The CDR3 length is 12 residues. CDR3 sequence reads: CASSDPGDTQYF. CDR3 nucleotide sequence: TGTGCCAGCAGTGACCCAGGAGATACGCAGTATTTT.

V gene TRBV7-2 combines with J gene TRBJ2-3; D possibly corresponds to TRBD2 (6 bases). V lost 3 bases and J lost 3, with 10 bases in between. In germline, CDR1 is SGHTA, CDR2 FQGNSA. The CDR3 covers 14 residues. The CDR3 DNA is TGTGCCAGCAGCTTTATGGCGGGGACAGATACGCAGTATTTT. Its protein product is CASSFMAGTDTQYF.

This clonotype has just a few counts. This sequence joins TRBV7-9 and TRBJ2-1, with D tentatively TRBD1 or TRBD2 (5 bases each). V was trimmed by 5 bases and J by 2 bases, leaving 13 bases between them. This CDR3 is built from 15 residues. Germline V gives CDR1 SEHNR, CDR2 FQNEAQ (reference sequence). CDR3 region: CASSPTGATYNEQFF. The DNA for the CDR3 is TGTGCCAGCAGCCCGACCGGGGCCACCTACAATGAGCAGTTCTTC.

The rearrangement uses TRBV30 and TRBJ2-7, with a tentative D call TRBD1 (6 bases). Germline loops: CDR1 GTSNPN, CDR2 SVGIG (reference sequence). V gave up 8 bases and J gave up 2 bases, with 16 bases separating them. The CDR3 runs to 13 residues. CDR3 loop: CARTGTSPYEQYF. The CDR3 DNA reads TGTGCCCGCACCGGGACAAGTCCCTACGAGCAGTACTTC.

This clonotype showed up just a few times. V usage is TRBV11-2 and J usage is TRBJ1-4; D ambiguous. Germline V CDR1 and CDR2: SGHAT, FQNNGV. The CDR3 spans 17 residues. V lost 0 bases and J 5 bases, leaving 16 bases between the germline ends. The CDR3 DNA is TGTGCCAGCAGCTTAGATCTTTGGGGTCCCTTCAATGAAAAACTGTTTTTT. Translating it yields CASSLDLWGPFNEKLFF.

The chain carries TRBV10-3 and TRBJ2-1; 9 bases line up with TRBD2. CDR1 ENHRY and CDR2 SYGVKD come from the germline V gene. V lost 3 bases to trimming and J lost 4 bases; unmatched junction nucleotides: 4. The CDR3 loop spans 15 amino acids. CDR3 loop: CAISDQAGGYNEQFF. The CDR3, as DNA: TGTGCCATCAGTGATCAGGCGGGGGGGTACAATGAGCAGTTCTTC.

The genes are TRBV20-1 and TRBJ2-7; tentatively, D is TRBD1 (5 bases). Germline CDR1 reads DFQATT; CDR2 reads SNEGSKA (reference sequence). Deletions cut 0 bases from V and 3 bases from J, with 6 bases between. The CDR3 is made up of 12 amino acids. The CDR3 loop reads CSAREDNYEQYF. CDR3 DNA sequence: TGCAGTGCTAGAGAGGACAACTACGAGCAGTACTTC.

V gene TRBV9 combines with J gene TRBJ1-4; the D is unclear. Germline CDR1 reads SGDLS; CDR2 reads YYNGEE. The CDR3 extends over 16 amino acids. V gave up 2 bases and J gave up 0 bases, with 11 bases separating them. The CDR3 region is CASSVAALATNEKLFF. CDR3 DNA sequence: TGTGCCAGCAGCGTTGCAGCCTTGGCAACTAATGAAAAACTGTTTTTT.

This clonotype appeared a few times. The V and J genes are TRBV20-1 and TRBJ2-1; perhaps TRBD2 as D (6 bases). Germline CDR1 is DFQATT and CDR2 is SNEGSKA (reference sequence). The ends were cut back, 6 bases at V and 0 bases at J, with 9 bases in the middle. The CDR3 runs to 13 residues. The CDR3 DNA sequence: TGCAGTGCGGGACTGCACTCCTACAATGAGCAGTTCTTC. Protein: CSAGLHSYNEQFF.

The sample holds a few counts of this clonotype. The rearrangement joins TRBV5-1 to TRBJ2-7; D is undetermined. The length of the CDR3 is 12 residues. Germline V gene lookup returns CDR1 SGHRS and CDR2 YFSETQ. V lost 2 bases to trimming and J lost 4 bases, with 7 bases between them. CDR3 residues: CASSFGQYEQYF. The DNA for the CDR3 is TGCGCCAGCAGCTTTGGGCAGTACGAGCAGTACTTC.

The chain recombines TRBV6-1 with TRBJ1-2; TRBD1 might be the D (5 bases). CDR1 MNHNS and CDR2 SASEGT come from the germline V gene. Trimming took 7 bases from V and 5 from J, leaving 11 bases between them. The CDR3 totals 12 residues. CDR3 nucleotides: TGTGCCAGCAAAAAGGGACTTTATGGCTACACCTTC. This translates into CASKKGLYGYTF.

The rearrangement joins TRBV12-3 or TRBV12-4 to TRBJ2-1; tentative D call: TRBD2 (6 bases). With 3 bases removed from V and 2 bases from J, the gap between germline ends came to 8 bases. The CDR3 has 14 amino acids. CDR3 bases: TGTGCCAGCAGTTTGGAGGGGCCCTACAATGAGCAGTTCTTC. This translates into CASSLEGPYNEQFF.

This clonotype was detected many times. The chain recombines TRBV12-3 or TRBV12-4 with TRBJ2-3, with 7 nucleotides matching TRBD1. The V and J ends lost 6 bases and 8 bases, in that order; junction bases with no gene match: 14. The CDR3 has 15 residues. The CDR3 nucleotides read TGTGCCAGCAGACCCACGGGACAGAAATTCGGTACGCAGTATTTT. Translation gives CASRPTGQKFGTQYF.

The chain combines TRBV7-6 with TRBJ1-1; 8 bases align to TRBD1. Germline lookup yields CDR1 SGHVS and CDR2 FNYEAQ. The CDR3 extends over 13 amino acids. The V segment lost 1 base and the J segment 8 bases; nucleotides outside the gene matches: 3. The CDR3 sequence: CASSLETGEEAFF. CDR3 sequence (DNA): TGTGCCAGCAGCTTAGAGACAGGGGAGGAAGCTTTCTTT. The variable domain in full, with the rest retrieved from reference TRBV7-6 and TRBJ1-1, is GAGVSQSPRYKVTKRGQDVALRCDPISGHVSLYWYRQALGQGPEFLTYFNYEAQQDKSGLPNDRFSAERPEGSISTLTIQRTEQRDSAMYRCASSLETGEEAFFGQGTRLTVV.

V gene TRBV20-1 combines with J gene TRBJ2-3; 14 nucleotides match TRBD2. Germline values: CDR1 DFQATT, CDR2 SNEGSKA (reference sequence). CDR3 length equals 16 residues. With V trimmed by 5 bases and J by 6 bases, 10 bases remained unmatched. CDR3 nucleotides: TGCAGTGCTGTCCCGGGACTAGCGGGGGCCGGGGATACGCAGTATTTT. It encodes CSAVPGLAGAGDTQYF.

The J gene is TRBJ2-5, the V gene TRBV12-3 or TRBV12-4, with 16 bases fitting TRBD2. The J segment lost 4 bases and the V segment lost 7 bases, leaving 15 bases of the junction unmatched. This CDR3 has 19 residues. In nucleotides, the CDR3 is TGTGCCAGCACCTTCACTGGGACTAGCGGGGGGGAACCCCGAGAGACCCAGTACTTC. The encoded protein is CASTFTGTSGGEPRETQYF.

J is TRBJ2-5 and V is TRBV7-9, with 9 bases lining up with TRBD2. The trim removed 2 bases at V and 5 bases at J, leaving 6 bases unmatched. Germline values: CDR1 SEHNR, CDR2 FQNEAQ (reference sequence). This CDR3 region has 15 residues. CDR3 sequence reads: CASSLRASGGETQYF. In DNA form, the CDR3 reads TGTGCCAGCAGCTTACGGGCAAGCGGGGGGGAGACCCAGTACTTC.

This clonotype was detected a few times. This chain joins TRBV28 and TRBJ2-1, with 8 positions matching TRBD2. The CDR3 is 15 amino acids. CDR1 MDHEN and CDR2 SYDVKM come from the germline V gene. Trimming cost V 6 bases and J 5 bases; bases outside gene matches: 9. The CDR3 DNA sequence: TGTGCCAGCAGGGGGGGGACTAGGTATGACAATGAGCAGTTCTTC. This sequence encodes CASRGGTRYDNEQFF. The variable domain in full, completed from reference TRBV28 and TRBJ2-1, reads DVKVTQSSRYLVKRTGEKVFLECVQDMDHENMFWYRQDPGLGLRLIYFSYDVKMKEKGDIPEGYSVSREKKERFSLILESASTNQTSMYLCASRGGTRYDNEQFFGPGTRLTVL.

Concerning this clonotype: At one of its ends the junction is not consistent with the germline gene, which may arise from a read error. The chain recombines TRBV7-7 with TRBJ2-1; 16 bases fit TRBD2. CDR1 and CDR2 (germline): SSHAT, FNYEAQ (reference sequence). The CDR3 sequence is 16 residues long. CDR3 region: CACSLGLAGGYNEQFF. CDR3 coding DNA: TGTGCCTGCAGCCTGGGACTAGCGGGGGGGTACAATGAGCAGTTCTTC.

The chain combines TRBV4-1 with TRBJ1-2; 8 bases line up with TRBD1. The CDR3 spans 17 residues. The V gene end was trimmed by 0 bases and the J gene end by 2 bases; junction bases not matched to a gene: 8. Germline CDR1 MGHRA, CDR2 YSYEKL. CDR3 coding DNA: TGCGCCAGCAGCCAAGAACCCAGTACAGGGGGGAACTATGGCTACACCTTC. This translates into CASSQEPSTGGNYGYTF.

The genes are TRBV3-1 and TRBJ2-1; 7 positions match TRBD2. The V segment lost 4 bases and the J segment 5 bases; nucleotides outside the gene matches: 8. Germline V lookup: CDR1 LGHDT, CDR2 YNNKEL (reference sequence). The length of the CDR3 is 15 residues. For the CDR3, the DNA is TGTGCCAGCAGCCTGGGGGACTACCGACACAATGAGCAGTTCTTC. Its protein product is CASSLGDYRHNEQFF.